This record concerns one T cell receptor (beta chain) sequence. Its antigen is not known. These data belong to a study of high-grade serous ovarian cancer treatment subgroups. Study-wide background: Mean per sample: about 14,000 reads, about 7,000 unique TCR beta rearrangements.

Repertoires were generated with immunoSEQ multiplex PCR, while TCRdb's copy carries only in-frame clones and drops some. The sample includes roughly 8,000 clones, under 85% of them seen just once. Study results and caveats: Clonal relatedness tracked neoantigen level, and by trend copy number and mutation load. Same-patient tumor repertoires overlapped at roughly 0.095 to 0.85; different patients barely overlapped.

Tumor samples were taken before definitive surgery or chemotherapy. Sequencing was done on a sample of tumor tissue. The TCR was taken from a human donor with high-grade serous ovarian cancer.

The CDR3 reads CASSVGAGSEAFF. As DNA, the CDR3 is TGTGCCAGCAGCGTAGGGGCAGGGAGTGAAGCTTTCTTT. The chain is built from TRBV9 and TRBJ1-1, with D possibly being TRBD1 (5 bases). Between the trimmed V and J ends, which lost 0 bases and 7 bases, there was a span of 10 bases. Germline loops: CDR1 SGDLS, CDR2 YYNGEE. This CDR3 is 13 amino acids long.